This is a list of T cell receptor beta chains from one sample in a study of shared clonotypes between healthy human individuals. Some clones are missing from TCRdb's copy, which holds only in-frame ones; the method was immunoSEQ multiplex PCR. The repertoire holds roughly 2,000,000 clones, with roughly 93% as singletons. Sequenced input: naive CD8+ T cells from PBMCs. All receptors come from a man between 18 and 29 years old in good health. Some clones in this sample may be carry-over from other donors' samples. The CDR3 runs from the conserved cysteine through the conserved F or W. A D gene is named only where the DNA matches it firmly. A row's size may be missing; if present it is once, few, many or a size class.

CDR3 protein: CASSLAGGSGNTIYF
CDR3 DNA: TGTGCCAGCAGTTTAGCAGGTGGCTCTGGAAACACCATATATTTT
V gene: TRBV27
J gene: TRBJ1-3
clone size: NA
D gene: NA

CDR3 protein: CASSTRLPRGGPYEQYF
CDR3 DNA: TGTGCCAGCAGCACTCGCCTACCCCGGGGGGGACCCTACGAGCAGTACTTC
V gene: TRBV5-6
J gene: TRBJ2-7
clone size: NA
D gene: TRBD2

CDR3 protein: CASSLGTAPGHTEAFF
CDR3 DNA: TGTGCCAGCAGCTTAGGGACAGCCCCAGGGCACACTGAAGCTTTCTTT
V gene: TRBV5-4
J gene: TRBJ1-1
clone size: NA
D gene: TRBD1

CDR3 protein: CASSFRTNAYEQYF
CDR3 DNA: TGTGCCAGCAGCTTCCGGACAAATGCCTACGAGCAGTACTTC
V gene: TRBV5-8
J gene: TRBJ2-7
clone size: NA
D gene: NA

CDR3 protein: CASSLAGTAYGYTF
CDR3 DNA: TGTGCCAGCAGCTTAGCCGGGACAGCCTATGGCTACACCTTC
V gene: TRBV7-9
J gene: TRBJ1-2
clone size: NA
D gene: TRBD1

CDR3 protein: CASSSGQGLNEAFF
CDR3 DNA: TGTGCCAGCTCGAGTGGACAGGGGTTAAATGAAGCTTTCTTT
V gene: TRBV28
J gene: TRBJ1-1
clone size: NA
D gene: TRBD1

CDR3 protein: CASTERMSAEQFF
CDR3 DNA: TGTGCCAGTACCGAAAGGATGTCGGCTGAGCAGTTCTTC
V gene: TRBV19
J gene: TRBJ2-1
clone size: few
D gene: NA

CDR3 protein: CASSESKLAGDHEQYF
CDR3 DNA: TGCGCCAGCAGTGAGTCGAAACTAGCGGGAGATCACGAGCAGTACTTC
V gene: TRBV10-1
J gene: TRBJ2-7
clone size: NA
D gene: TRBD2

CDR3 protein: CASSPRINEQFF
CDR3 DNA: TGTGCCAGCAGCCCCCGTATCAATGAGCAGTTCTTC
V gene: TRBV9
J gene: TRBJ2-1
clone size: NA
D gene: NA

CDR3 protein: CASTQGGVTEAFF
CDR3 DNA: TGTGCCAGTACCCAGGGGGGGGTCACTGAAGCTTTCTTT
V gene: TRBV6-5
J gene: TRBJ1-1
clone size: NA
D gene: TRBD1

CDR3 protein: CASSLYPSGEQYF
CDR3 DNA: TGTGCCAGCAGTCTTTACCCCTCGGGGGAGCAGTACTTC
V gene: TRBV5-6
J gene: TRBJ2-7
clone size: NA
D gene: NA

CDR3 protein: CASRGEGEQFF
CDR3 DNA: TGTGCCAGCAGGGGCGAGGGTGAGCAGTTCTTC
V gene: TRBV27
J gene: TRBJ2-1
clone size: NA
D gene: NA

CDR3 protein: CASSSRSDQPQHF
CDR3 DNA: TGTGCCAGCAGCTCGCGGAGTGATCAGCCCCAGCATTTT
V gene: TRBV7-2
J gene: TRBJ1-5
clone size: NA
D gene: NA

CDR3 protein: CASSLLGQGTPYEQYF
CDR3 DNA: TGTGCCAGCAGCTTGTTGGGACAGGGAACCCCCTACGAGCAGTACTTC
V gene: TRBV5-6
J gene: TRBJ2-7
clone size: once
D gene: TRBD1

CDR3 protein: CASSLRQGYDEAFF
CDR3 DNA: TGCGCCAGCAGCTTGAGGCAGGGGTATGATGAAGCTTTCTTT
V gene: TRBV5-1
J gene: TRBJ1-1
clone size: NA
D gene: NA

CDR3 protein: CASSLPGTTNEKLFF
CDR3 DNA: TGTGCCAGCAGCTTACCCGGAACCACTAATGAAAAACTGTTTTTT
V gene: TRBV7-9
J gene: TRBJ1-4
clone size: NA
D gene: NA

CDR3 protein: CASSRVGTGKDTQYF
CDR3 DNA: TGTGCCAGCAGTCGTGTTGGGACCGGCAAGGATACGCAGTATTTT
V gene: TRBV27
J gene: TRBJ2-3
clone size: NA
D gene: NA

CDR3 protein: CASSGTGPRGHQPQHF
CDR3 DNA: TGTGCCAGCAGCGGAACCGGGCCCCGAGGCCATCAGCCCCAGCATTTT
V gene: TRBV7-9
J gene: TRBJ1-5
clone size: NA
D gene: NA

CDR3 protein: CASSRSPSGSYNEQFF
CDR3 DNA: TGTGCCAGCAGCCGGTCCCCTAGCGGTTCCTACAATGAGCAGTTCTTC
V gene: TRBV5-6
J gene: TRBJ2-1
clone size: NA
D gene: TRBD2

CDR3 protein: CASGPEDSNQPQHF
CDR3 DNA: TGTGCTAGTGGGCCGGAAGACTCAAATCAGCCCCAGCATTTT
V gene: TRBV12-5
J gene: TRBJ1-5
clone size: NA
D gene: NA

CDR3 protein: CASSKGLASYNEQFF
CDR3 DNA: TGTGCCAGCAGCAAGGGACTAGCGAGCTACAATGAGCAGTTCTTC
V gene: TRBV21-1
J gene: TRBJ2-1
clone size: NA
D gene: NA

CDR3 protein: CASSQARTGSNEKLFF
CDR3 DNA: TGCGCCAGCAGCCAAGCCAGGACAGGAAGTAATGAAAAACTGTTTTTT
V gene: TRBV4-1
J gene: TRBJ1-4
clone size: NA
D gene: TRBD1

CDR3 protein: CASSLGLAGVNNEQFF
CDR3 DNA: TGTGCCAGCAGCTTGGGACTAGCGGGGGTGAACAATGAGCAGTTCTTC
V gene: TRBV7-9
J gene: TRBJ2-1
clone size: NA
D gene: TRBD2

CDR3 protein: CASSVDRAPYNEQFF
CDR3 DNA: TGTGCCAGCAGCGTAGACCGGGCCCCCTACAATGAGCAGTTCTTC
V gene: TRBV9
J gene: TRBJ2-1
clone size: NA
D gene: NA

CDR3 protein: CASSFFAGGTDTQYF
CDR3 DNA: TGTGCCAGCAGTTTTTTTGCGGGAGGCACAGATACGCAGTATTTT
V gene: TRBV27
J gene: TRBJ2-3
clone size: once
D gene: TRBD2

CDR3 protein: CASSQVVGTPTGELFF
CDR3 DNA: TGCGCCAGCAGCCAAGTCGTTGGGACCCCCACCGGGGAGCTGTTTTTT
V gene: TRBV4-1
J gene: TRBJ2-2
clone size: once
D gene: NA

CDR3 protein: CASSSQPRRVKQFYGYTF
CDR3 DNA: TGTGCCAGCAGTTCTCAGCCAAGGCGGGTTAAGCAGTTTTATGGCTACACCTTC
V gene: TRBV28
J gene: TRBJ1-2
clone size: NA
D gene: NA

CDR3 protein: CASSYRARDAEQFF
CDR3 DNA: TGTGCCAGCAGTTACCGGGCCAGGGACGCTGAGCAGTTCTTC
V gene: TRBV27
J gene: TRBJ2-1
clone size: NA
D gene: NA

CDR3 protein: CASTTTSRGVTDTQYF
CDR3 DNA: TGTGCCAGCACCACTACTAGCCGAGGGGTCACAGATACGCAGTATTTT
V gene: TRBV7-6
J gene: TRBJ2-3
clone size: NA
D gene: NA

CDR3 protein: CASSQWHRKSSDEQFF
CDR3 DNA: TGTGCCAGCAGCCAATGGCACAGGAAAAGCAGCGATGAGCAGTTCTTC
V gene: TRBV4-2
J gene: TRBJ2-1
clone size: NA
D gene: NA

CDR3 protein: CASSSWEEMAYNEQFF
CDR3 DNA: TGTGCCAGCAGTTCTTGGGAGGAGATGGCCTACAATGAGCAGTTCTTC
V gene: TRBV27
J gene: TRBJ2-1
clone size: once
D gene: NA

CDR3 protein: CASREDLSNQPQHF
CDR3 DNA: TGTGCCAGCAGAGAGGACCTTAGCAATCAGCCCCAGCATTTT
V gene: TRBV28
J gene: TRBJ1-5
clone size: NA
D gene: NA

CDR3 protein: CASSYSAGNYGYTF
CDR3 DNA: TGTGCCAGCAGTTACTCGGCAGGAAACTATGGCTACACCTTC
V gene: TRBV6-5
J gene: TRBJ1-2
clone size: once
D gene: NA

CDR3 protein: CASRRTATNEKLFF
CDR3 DNA: TGTGCCAGCAGGAGGACTGCAACTAATGAAAAACTGTTTTTT
V gene: TRBV25-1
J gene: TRBJ1-4
clone size: NA
D gene: NA

CDR3 protein: CASVPKGFQYGYTF
CDR3 DNA: TGTGCCAGCGTCCCTAAGGGCTTCCAATATGGCTACACCTTC
V gene: TRBV19
J gene: TRBJ1-2
clone size: NA
D gene: NA

CDR3 protein: CASSVAGQTGETQYF
CDR3 DNA: TGTGCCAGCAGCGTAGCCGGACAGACGGGAGAGACCCAGTACTTC
V gene: TRBV9
J gene: TRBJ2-5
clone size: NA
D gene: NA

CDR3 protein: CASTSGQGAEEQYF
CDR3 DNA: TGTGCCAGCACCTCGGGGCAGGGGGCGGAGGAGCAGTACTTC
V gene: TRBV9
J gene: TRBJ2-7
clone size: NA
D gene: TRBD1

CDR3 protein: CASSRLGEGNRGIRGNTIYF
CDR3 DNA: TGTGCCAGCAGTCGGTTAGGGGAGGGGAACAGGGGGATTCGAGGAAACACCATATATTTT
V gene: TRBV4-2
J gene: TRBJ1-3
clone size: NA
D gene: TRBD1

CDR3 protein: CASSQEQGFDYGYTF
CDR3 DNA: TGTGCCAGCAGCCAAGAGCAGGGGTTCGACTATGGCTACACCTTC
V gene: TRBV14
J gene: TRBJ1-2
clone size: NA
D gene: NA

CDR3 protein: CSVEDEGSNYGYTF
CDR3 DNA: TGCAGCGTTGAAGATGAGGGTTCCAACTATGGCTACACCTTC
V gene: TRBV29-1
J gene: TRBJ1-2
clone size: NA
D gene: NA

CDR3 protein: CASSPLSPGYTF
CDR3 DNA: TGTGCCAGCAGCCCTCTATCGCCCGGCTACACCTTC
V gene: TRBV7-9
J gene: TRBJ1-2
clone size: few
D gene: NA

CDR3 protein: CASSFGQGGIQPQHF
CDR3 DNA: TGTGCCAGCAGCTTTGGTCAGGGAGGGATCCAGCCCCAGCATTTT
V gene: TRBV7-9
J gene: TRBJ1-5
clone size: NA
D gene: NA

CDR3 protein: CASRPATYNEQFF
CDR3 DNA: TGTGCCAGCAGACCGGCAACCTACAATGAGCAGTTCTTC
V gene: TRBV27
J gene: TRBJ2-1
clone size: once
D gene: NA